This T cell receptor beta chain was found in a study of cytomegalovirus exposure and HLA in healthy donors. Study-level results: The authors confirmed in vitro that a few CMV-associated chains were specific for CMV antigens. The tendency of first-cohort TCR clusters to co-occur in the 120 validation repertoires was the finding of a later analysis.

The assay was immunoSEQ multiplex PCR, and TCRdb's table has in-frame clones only and misses some. The repertoire holds 150,000 to 200,000 clones, with 75% to 85% as singletons. Separate from the roughly 700-subject first cohort, the roughly 120-subject validation cohort was the one that the donors belonged to. As to this clone: What it binds is unknown.

The V gene's germline CDR1 is MNHEY and CDR2 SMNVEV (reference sequence). V was pared by 3 bases and J by 1 base, with 7 bases between. The length of the CDR3 is 15 residues. The chain couples TRBV27 to TRBJ2-6; D is undetermined. The sample comprised PBMCs. This receptor was identified in a woman aged 30 to 39 in good health and CMV-seropositive. CDR3 nucleotide sequence: TGTGCCAGCAGTTTTATCAGTTCTGGGGCCAACGTCCTGACTTTC. It specifies CASSFISSGANVLTF. The full variable domain, its missing parts supplied by reference TRBV27 and TRBJ2-6, is EAQVTQNPRYLITVTGKKLTVTCSQNMNHEYMSWYRQDPGLGLRQIYYSMNVEVTDKGDVPEGYKVSRKEKRNFPLILESPSPNQTSLYFCASSFISSGANVLTFGAGSRLTVL.